The 14 T cell receptor beta chains reported below all come from one sample, sequenced in a study of cytomegalovirus exposure and HLA in healthy donors. A multiplex PCR was run with 60 Vbeta primers and 13 Jbeta primers. Using immunoSEQ multiplex PCR, the repertoire was profiled, and TCRdb retains in-frame clones only, with some absent. The sample consists of more than 85,000 clones, 75% to 85% of them appearing once. Sequences were obtained from PBMCs. The receptor set was obtained from a young man in good health and CMV-seronegative.

The J gene is TRBJ1-2, the V gene TRBV5-6; 8 bases agree with TRBD1. V trimming: 4 bases; J trimming: 5 bases; junction bases outside the gene matches: 7. The germline CDR1 and CDR2 sequences are SGHDT and YYEEEE. The CDR3 covers 14 residues. CDR3 protein: CASSPRQGIYGYTF. The CDR3 nucleotides are TGTGCCAGCAGCCCACGACAGGGGATTTATGGCTACACCTTC.

The chain has TRBV4-3 and TRBJ2-3; TRBD2 aligns across 10 bases. Trimming took 1 base from V and 4 from J; bases not matched to a gene: 5. The CDR3 is 16 amino acids. Per the germline V gene, CDR1 is LGHNA and CDR2 is YSLEER. The CDR3 sequence: CASSQVALAGSDTQYF. For the CDR3, the DNA is TGCGCCAGCAGCCAAGTGGCACTAGCGGGGTCAGATACGCAGTATTTT.

Of note for this clone: This specimen includes other DNA sequences encoding the same CDR3. The chain is built from TRBV18 and TRBJ1-1, with no clear D. CDR3 length: 13 amino acids. Per germline, CDR1 KGHSH and CDR2 LQKENI. V gave up 2 bases and J gave up 2 bases, with 6 bases separating them. The CDR3 bases are TGTGCCAGCTCACCAGGACTCAACACTGAAGCTTTCTTT. Its translation: CASSPGLNTEAFF.

This rearrangement joins TRBV7-2 to TRBJ2-7; TRBD2 aligns across 7 bases. There are 12 residues in the CDR3. The V gene end was trimmed by 3 bases and the J gene end by 4 bases; junction bases not matched to a gene: 0. From germline, CDR1 is SGHTA and CDR2 FQGNSA. CDR3 nucleotide sequence: TGTGCCAGCAGCTTTAGCGGGTACGAGCAGTACTTC. Protein product: CASSFSGYEQYF.

The chain links TRBV28 to TRBJ2-7, with TRBD1 identical over 7 bases. V was clipped by 4 bases and J by 2 bases; unmatched bases: 8. CDR1 and CDR2 (germline): MDHEN, SYDVKM. This CDR3 has 15 amino acids. The CDR3 DNA is TGTGCCAGCAGTTCCCTTGGGACAGATACCTACGAGCAGTACTTC. It translates to CASSSLGTDTYEQYF.

This clone has more than one count but fewer than ten. The chain employs TRBV6-1 and TRBJ1-1, with TRBD1 as a possible D gene (5 bases). Germline loops: CDR1 MNHNS, CDR2 SASEGT. V lost 2 bases to trimming and J lost 4 bases, with 14 bases between them. This CDR3 contains 15 residues. This chain's CDR3 is CASSERGSLRTEAFF. CDR3 sequence (DNA): TGTGCCAGCAGTGAAAGGGGTTCATTACGCACTGAAGCTTTCTTT.

The V and J genes are TRBV4-1 and TRBJ2-7, with TRBD2 as a possible D gene (6 bases). Germline V gives CDR1 MGHRA, CDR2 YSYEKL. The CDR3 has 13 amino acids. V was trimmed by 1 base and J by 2 bases, leaving 6 bases between them. CDR3 in amino acids: CASSQGGAYEQYF. The DNA for the CDR3 is TGCGCCAGCAGCCAAGGGGGGGCCTACGAGCAGTACTTC.

The chain has TRBV19 and TRBJ1-2, with TRBD1 identical over 8 bases. The V segment lost 4 bases and the J segment 7 bases; nucleotides outside the gene matches: 11. The length of the CDR3 is 15 residues. CDR1 LNHDA and CDR2 SQIVND come from the germline V gene (reference sequence). CDR3 sequence: CASSNRDRSKGGYTF. The CDR3 nucleotides read TGTGCCAGTAGTAACCGGGACAGGTCTAAGGGTGGCTACACCTTC.

This clone is labeled large. The sample holds other DNA sequences that translate to the same CDR3. The gene calls are TRBV28 and TRBJ2-3; 7 nucleotides match TRBD1. V lost 6 bases, J lost 0 bases, and 9 bases stayed unmatched. The CDR3 is made up of 16 amino acids. Looked up from germline, CDR1 is MDHEN and CDR2 is SYDVKM. The CDR3 DNA reads as TGTGCCAGCAGGCCACTCGACAGGGAGAGCACAGATACGCAGTATTTT. Protein product: CASRPLDRESTDTQYF.

The V call is TRBV6-5, the J call TRBJ1-2; D is possibly TRBD1 (6 bases). Trimming pared 6 bases from V and 5 bases from J, leaving 10 bases between. Germline CDR1 is MNHEY and CDR2 is SVGAGI. The CDR3 has 12 amino acids. CDR3 nucleotide sequence: TGTGCCAGCAGGACAGGAGATTATGGCTACACCTTC. Its protein is CASRTGDYGYTF.

This sequence joins TRBV5-1 and TRBJ1-2; 8 nucleotides align to TRBD1. Looked up from germline, CDR1 is SGHRS and CDR2 is YFSETQ. The CDR3 sequence is 13 residues long. V shed 0 bases, J shed 7 bases, and the junction held 2 bases outside the gene matches. CDR3 nucleotides: TGCGCCAGCAGCTTGGGCACAGGGGGTGGCTACACCTTC. Translation: CASSLGTGGGYTF. Full variable domain (rest looked up from reference TRBV5-1 and TRBJ1-2): KAGVTQTPRYLIKTRGQQVTLSCSPISGHRSVSWYQQTPGQGLQFLFEYFSETQRNKGNFPGRFSGRQFSNSRSEMNVSTLELGDSALYLCASSLGTGGGYTFGSGTRLTVV.

The chain recombines TRBV7-3 with TRBJ2-1; TRBD2 aligns across 16 bases. With 4 bases clipped from V and 10 bases from J, the junction kept 4 bases outside the gene matches. Germline lookup yields CDR1 SGHTA and CDR2 FQGTGA. The CDR3 sequence is 15 residues long. Here the CDR3 reads CASSSGTSGRAEQFF. The CDR3 bases are TGTGCCAGCAGCTCCGGGACTAGCGGGAGGGCGGAGCAGTTCTTC.

V and J are TRBV11-3 and TRBJ2-2, with TRBD1 matching 8 bases. Trimming cost V 8 bases and J 2 bases; bases outside gene matches: 4. Germline V lookup: CDR1 SGHNT, CDR2 YENEEA. This CDR3 has 14 residues. Here the CDR3 DNA reads TGTGCCAGCGGAGGACAGGGAAACACCGGGGAGCTGTTTTTT. Protein product: CASGGQGNTGELFF.

The genes are TRBV15 and TRBJ1-4; TRBD1 is a possible D gene (6 bases). Germline values: CDR1 LNHNV, CDR2 YYDKDF (reference sequence). The CDR3 loop spans 14 amino acids. The V gene lost 1 base and the J gene lost 8 bases, with 11 bases spanning the gap. CDR3 loop: CATSRAGAREKLFF. The CDR3 DNA reads as TGTGCCACCAGCAGAGCAGGGGCCCGGGAAAAACTGTTTTTT. Together with reference TRBV15 and TRBJ1-4, the CDR3 gives the full variable domain: DAMVIQNPRYQVTQFGKPVTLSCSQTLNHNVMYWYQQKSSQAPKLLFHYYDKDFNNEADTPDNFQSRRPNTSFCFLDIRSPGLGDTAMYLCATSRAGAREKLFFGSGTQLSVL.